The 16 T cell receptor beta chains below all came from one sample that was sequenced in a study of T cells after yellow fever vaccination. A single record per CDR3 protein comes from TCRdb applying MiXCR to the 5' RACE reads. The sample lists approximately 240,000 distinct CDR3 sequences, around 3.5% occurring once. The sample here was PBMCs, taken 15 days after the yellow fever booster vaccination. The origin of the receptors is a man younger than 35 who received the YFV17D yellow fever vaccine.

This clonotype was counted ten times or more. This sequence joins TRBV20-1 and TRBJ2-3; the D is unclear. Trimming removed 6 bases from V and 2 bases from J, with 18 bases in between. The CDR3 totals 15 residues. Germline lookup yields CDR1 DFQATT and CDR2 SNEGSKA (reference sequence). CDR3: CSATLALVNTDTQYF. CDR3 DNA sequence: TGCAGTGCGACCTTAGCCCTAGTTAACACAGATACGCAGTATTTT.

This clonotype was seen ten or more times. This chain connects TRBV12-3 or TRBV12-4 to TRBJ1-2, with D perhaps TRBD1 (6 bases). CDR3 length: 14 amino acids. The V end lost 3 bases, the J end lost 4 bases, and 12 bases lay between the germline ends. CDR3 nucleotide sequence: TGTGCCAGCAGTTTCTCCGGGGGCGGCTATGGCTACACCTTC. Encoded protein: CASSFSGGGYGYTF.

This clonotype was seen many times. In DNA, the CDR3 is TGTGCCAGCAGCTCAGACTCAGATAGGGATACGCAGTATTTT. Its translation: CASSSDSDRDTQYF. This sequence joins TRBV7-3 and TRBJ2-3; D is ambiguous. The germline V and J ends were trimmed by 4 bases and 6 bases, with 14 bases remaining between them. CDR1 SGHTA and CDR2 FQGTGA come from the germline V gene. CDR3 length: 14 amino acids.

This clonotype was detected ten times or more. This sequence joins TRBV7-3 and TRBJ1-1; tentative D call: TRBD1 (5 bases). V lost 1 base to trimming and J lost 1 base, with 10 bases between them. This CDR3 spans 15 amino acids. From germline, CDR1 is SGHTA and CDR2 FQGTGA. CDR3 sequence (DNA): TGTGCCAGCAGCTTAAATGGAAGGGGGAACACTGAAGCTTTCTTT. Its translation: CASSLNGRGNTEAFF.

This clonotype was found many times. The rearrangement uses TRBV27 and TRBJ1-1; no definite D call. V gave up 1 base and J gave up 3 bases, with 9 bases separating them. CDR1 is MNHEY, CDR2 SMNVEV, per germline (reference sequence). CDR3 length: 14 amino acids. The CDR3 coding sequence is TGTGCCAGCAGTTTATACAGAACCTACACTGAAGCTTTCTTT. Translating it yields CASSLYRTYTEAFF.

Ten or more counts support this clonotype. This chain uses TRBV4-3 with TRBJ2-7; D may match TRBD1 or TRBD2 (5 bases each). This CDR3 is built from 14 residues. Germline CDR1 LGHNA, CDR2 YSLEER. Trimming pared 0 bases from V and 3 bases from J, leaving 9 bases between. CDR3 protein: CASSQERGGYEQYF. The CDR3 region has the DNA TGCGCCAGCAGCCAAGAACGTGGGGGCTACGAGCAGTACTTC.

This clonotype came up many times. The V gene is TRBV7-9, the J gene TRBJ2-2; unclear D gene. This CDR3 spans 14 amino acids. Germline CDR1 is SEHNR and CDR2 is FQNEAQ (reference sequence). Deletions cut 4 bases from V and 3 bases from J, with 9 bases between. CDR3 bases: TGTGCCAGCAGCTCCCTCTCCGACACCGGGGAGCTGTTTTTT. As protein: CASSSLSDTGELFF.

The table lists this clonotype with many counts. The rearrangement joins TRBV6-6 to TRBJ2-7; D call uncertain. The CDR3 is 16 residues long. Germline CDR1 and CDR2: MNHNY and SVGAGI (reference sequence). Deletions cut 0 bases from V and 2 bases from J, with 14 bases between. This CDR3 is CASSYSKSVVTYEQYF. CDR3 nucleotide sequence: TGTGCCAGCAGTTACTCGAAAAGTGTGGTCACCTACGAGCAGTACTTC.

This clonotype has a count of ten or more. V gene TRBV4-1 combines with J gene TRBJ2-3, with TRBD2 identical over 12 bases. From germline, CDR1 is MGHRA and CDR2 YSYEKL. J was trimmed by 4 bases and V by 0 bases; bases with no gene match: 2. This CDR3 has 16 amino acids. This CDR3 reads CASSQELAGGADTQYF. The DNA of the CDR3 is TGCGCCAGCAGCCAAGAGCTAGCGGGGGGGGCAGATACGCAGTATTTT.

This clonotype has at least ten counts. The rearrangement joins TRBV4-2 to TRBJ1-1; no clear D. The CDR3 is 14 residues long. Looked up from germline, CDR1 is LGHNA and CDR2 is YNFKEQ. V shed 4 bases and J shed 0 bases, with 9 bases lying between them. CDR3 in DNA: TGTGCCAGCAGCCCTTTCCACATGAACACTGAAGCTTTCTTT. Translating it yields CASSPFHMNTEAFF.

Many counts were recorded for this clonotype. The chain couples TRBV2 to TRBJ1-6; the match to TRBD1 covers 7 bases. The germline V gene has CDR1 SNHLY and CDR2 FYNNEI. With V trimmed by 7 bases and J by 5 bases, 5 bases remained unmatched. The CDR3 consists of 14 residues. The CDR3 protein is CASKGDSHNSPLHF. In nucleotides, the CDR3 is TGTGCCAGCAAGGGGGACAGCCATAATTCACCCCTCCACTTT.

This clonotype was counted at least ten times. The gene calls are TRBV4-2 and TRBJ2-7, with no clear D. The CDR3 covers 14 residues. Germline V gives CDR1 LGHNA, CDR2 YNFKEQ. Trimming cost V 0 bases and J 2 bases, with 8 bases left between them. The CDR3 nucleotides are TGTGCCAGCAGCCAAGACCGGACGACCTACGAGCAGTACTTC. This codes for CASSQDRTTYEQYF.

This clonotype was seen repeatedly, ten times or more. V is TRBV3-1 and J is TRBJ1-5; unclear D gene. Per the germline V gene, CDR1 is LGHDT and CDR2 is YNNKEL (reference sequence). V lost 3 bases and J lost 7, with 10 bases in between. The CDR3 totals 13 residues. The CDR3 nucleotides are TGTGCCAGCAGCCAGACTTGGTCGCAGCCCCAGCATTTT. Encoded protein: CASSQTWSQPQHF.

This clonotype was seen many times. This sequence joins TRBV27 and TRBJ1-6; D ambiguous. Germline CDR1 MNHEY, CDR2 SMNVEV (reference sequence). Trimming left V 7 bases short and J 10 bases short, with 20 bases between. CDR3 length: 15 amino acids. As DNA, the CDR3 is TGTGCCAGCACCACCTTCGGAGGCGTCAAGTCACCCCTCCACTTT. Residues: CASTTFGGVKSPLHF.

There are many counts of this clonotype. The rearrangement uses TRBV7-2 and TRBJ2-3; tentative D call: TRBD2 (5 bases). Looked up from germline, CDR1 is SGHTA and CDR2 is FQGNSA. The V end was cut by 4 bases, the J end by 1 base, with 12 bases between. The CDR3 has 15 residues. In DNA, the CDR3 is TGTGCCAGCAGCTCTCGGAGGAGCGGCACAGATACGCAGTATTTT. Translating gives CASSSRRSGTDTQYF.

This clonotype showed up many times. This CDR3 reads CATSRGQGPSTDTQYF. In nucleotides, the CDR3 is TGTGCCACCAGCAGAGGACAGGGCCCTAGCACAGATACGCAGTATTTT. V usage is TRBV15 and J usage is TRBJ2-3; 7 bases fit TRBD1. Germline CDR1 is LNHNV and CDR2 is YYDKDF (reference sequence). V lost 1 base to trimming and J lost 0 bases; unmatched junction nucleotides: 4. CDR3 size: 16 residues. Full variable domain (outside the CDR3, taken from reference TRBV15 and TRBJ2-3): DAMVIQNPRYQVTQFGKPVTLSCSQTLNHNVMYWYQQKSSQAPKLLFHYYDKDFNNEADTPDNFQSRRPNTSFCFLDIRSPGLGDTAMYLCATSRGQGPSTDTQYFGPGTRLTVL.